This TCR beta chain was observed in a study of PD-1 blockade in classical Hodgkin lymphoma. Whole-study context: The study gave patients nivolumab 3 mg/kg intravenously every 2 weeks. Study-wide results and caveats: For complete responders, baseline diversity was comparable to that of newly diagnosed patients. In CD4+ cells, TCR diversity went up significantly by C4D1, but in CD8+ cells it did not.

Points on this clone: Its antigen is as yet unknown.

The protocol was immunoSEQ multiplex PCR, while the TCRdb copy is restricted to in-frame clones and leaves out a portion. The sample records thousands of clones, about 80% being singletons. Each patient relapsed following autologous stem cell transplantation, and prior brentuximab vedotin exposure differed. The authors purified CD4+ T cells from thawed PBMCs by magnetic negative selection. This sequence originates from a human donor with classical Hodgkin lymphoma. Sequencing used CD4+ T cells from blood, obtained at baseline.

CDR3 region: CASSSVPRDGRRQPQHF. The CDR3 DNA reads TGTGCCAGCAGTTCGGTCCCCCGGGACGGTCGACGACAGCCCCAGCATTTT. This chain links TRBV28 with TRBJ1-5, with TRBD1 as a possible D gene (5 bases). Germline CDR1 and CDR2: MDHEN and SYDVKM. V was cut by 4 bases and J by 7 bases, with 23 bases left in between. The CDR3 has 17 residues.